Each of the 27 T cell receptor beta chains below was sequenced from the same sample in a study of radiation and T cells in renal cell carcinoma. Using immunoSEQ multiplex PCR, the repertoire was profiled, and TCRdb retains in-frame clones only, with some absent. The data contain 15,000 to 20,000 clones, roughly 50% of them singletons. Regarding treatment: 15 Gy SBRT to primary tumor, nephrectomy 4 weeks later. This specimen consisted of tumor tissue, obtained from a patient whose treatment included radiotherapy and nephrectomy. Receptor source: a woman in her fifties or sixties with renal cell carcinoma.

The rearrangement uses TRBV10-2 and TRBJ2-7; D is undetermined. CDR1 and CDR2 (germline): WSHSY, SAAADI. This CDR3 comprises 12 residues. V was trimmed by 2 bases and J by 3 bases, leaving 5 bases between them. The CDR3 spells CASSEGYYEQYF. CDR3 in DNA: TGCGCCAGCAGTGAGGGTTACTACGAGCAGTACTTC.

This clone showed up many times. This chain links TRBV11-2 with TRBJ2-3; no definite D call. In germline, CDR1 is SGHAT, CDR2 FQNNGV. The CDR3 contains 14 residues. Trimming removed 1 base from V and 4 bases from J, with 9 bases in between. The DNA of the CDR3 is TGTGCCAGCAGCTTAGTTGTTCGATCAGATACGCAGTATTTT. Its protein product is CASSLVVRSDTQYF.

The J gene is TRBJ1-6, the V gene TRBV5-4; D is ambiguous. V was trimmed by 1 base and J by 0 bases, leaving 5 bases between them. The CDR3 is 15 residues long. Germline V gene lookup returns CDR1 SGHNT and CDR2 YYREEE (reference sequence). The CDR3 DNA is TGTGCCAGCAGCTTGCCAGGCTCCTATAATTCACCCCTCCACTTT. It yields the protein CASSLPGSYNSPLHF.

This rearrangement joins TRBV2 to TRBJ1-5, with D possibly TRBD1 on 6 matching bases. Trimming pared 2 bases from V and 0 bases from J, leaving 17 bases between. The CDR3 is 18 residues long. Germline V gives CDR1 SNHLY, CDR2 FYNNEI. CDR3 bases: TGTGCCAGCAGTGAATCTATGGACAGTCCTATTAGCAATCAGCCCCAGCATTTT. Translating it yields CASSESMDSPISNQPQHF.

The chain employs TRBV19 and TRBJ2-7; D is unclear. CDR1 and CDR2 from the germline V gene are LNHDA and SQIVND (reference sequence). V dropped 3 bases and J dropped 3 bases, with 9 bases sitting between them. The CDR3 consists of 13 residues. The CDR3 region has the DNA TGTGCCAGTAGTATGCAGCCTGGCTACGAGCAGTACTTC. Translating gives CASSMQPGYEQYF.

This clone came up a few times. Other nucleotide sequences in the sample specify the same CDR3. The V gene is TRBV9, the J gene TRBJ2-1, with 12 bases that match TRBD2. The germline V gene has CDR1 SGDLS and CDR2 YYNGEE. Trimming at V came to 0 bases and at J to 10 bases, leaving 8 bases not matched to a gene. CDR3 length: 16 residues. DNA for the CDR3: TGTGCCAGCAGCGTAGCTCCTAGCGGGAGGGGGGGGGAGCAGTTCTTC. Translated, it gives CASSVAPSGRGGEQFF.

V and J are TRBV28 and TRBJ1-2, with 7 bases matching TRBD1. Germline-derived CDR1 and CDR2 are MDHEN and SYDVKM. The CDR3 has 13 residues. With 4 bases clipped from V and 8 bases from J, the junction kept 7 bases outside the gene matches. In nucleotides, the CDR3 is TGTGCCAGCAGTTATAGGGGGCCTCGGGGCTACACCTTC. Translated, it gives CASSYRGPRGYTF.

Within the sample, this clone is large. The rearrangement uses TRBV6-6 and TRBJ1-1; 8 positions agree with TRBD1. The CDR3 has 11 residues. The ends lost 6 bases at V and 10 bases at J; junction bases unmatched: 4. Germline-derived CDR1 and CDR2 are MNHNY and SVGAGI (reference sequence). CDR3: CASRGQGGAFF. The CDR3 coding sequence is TGTGCCAGCAGAGGACAGGGAGGAGCTTTCTTT.

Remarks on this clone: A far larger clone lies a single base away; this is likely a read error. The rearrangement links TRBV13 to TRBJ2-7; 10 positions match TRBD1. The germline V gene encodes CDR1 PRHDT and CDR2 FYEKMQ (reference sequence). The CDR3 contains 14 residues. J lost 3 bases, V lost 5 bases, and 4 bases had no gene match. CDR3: CASSRTGGIYEQYF. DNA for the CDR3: TGTGCCAGCAGCCGGACAGGGGGAATCTACGAGCAGTACTTC.

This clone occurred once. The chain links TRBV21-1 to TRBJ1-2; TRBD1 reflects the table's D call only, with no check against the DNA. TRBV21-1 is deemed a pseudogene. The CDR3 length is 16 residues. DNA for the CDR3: TGTGCCAGCAGCAAAAGGGCACACAGGGGCGACTATGGCTACACCTTC. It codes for CASSKRAHRGDYGYTF.

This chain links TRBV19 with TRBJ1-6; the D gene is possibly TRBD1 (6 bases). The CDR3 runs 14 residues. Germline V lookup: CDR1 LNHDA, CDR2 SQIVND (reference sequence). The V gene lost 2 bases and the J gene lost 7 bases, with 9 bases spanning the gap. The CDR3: CASSIRDINSPLHF. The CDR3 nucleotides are TGTGCCAGTAGTATACGGGACATCAATTCACCCCTCCACTTT.

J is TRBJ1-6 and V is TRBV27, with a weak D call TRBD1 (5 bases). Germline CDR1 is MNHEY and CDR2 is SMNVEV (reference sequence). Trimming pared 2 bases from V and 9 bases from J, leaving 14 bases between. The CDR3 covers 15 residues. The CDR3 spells CASSLRGILLSPLHF. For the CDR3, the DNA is TGTGCCAGCAGTTTAAGGGGAATTTTACTTTCACCCCTCCACTTT.

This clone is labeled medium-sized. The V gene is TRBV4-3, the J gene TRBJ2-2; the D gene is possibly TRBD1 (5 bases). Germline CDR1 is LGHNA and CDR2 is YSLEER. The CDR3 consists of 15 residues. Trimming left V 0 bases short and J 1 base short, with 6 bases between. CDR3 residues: CASSQDRVNTGELFF. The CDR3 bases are TGCGCCAGCAGCCAAGACAGGGTGAACACCGGGGAGCTGTTTTTT.

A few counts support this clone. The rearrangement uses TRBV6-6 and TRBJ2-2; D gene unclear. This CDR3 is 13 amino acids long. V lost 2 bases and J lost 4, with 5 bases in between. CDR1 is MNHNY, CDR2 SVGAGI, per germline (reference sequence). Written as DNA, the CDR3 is TGTGCCAGCAGTTACAGGAGCACCGGGGAGCTGTTTTTT. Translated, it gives CASSYRSTGELFF.

This CDR3 reads CSVYDRVGTEAFF. For the CDR3, the DNA is TGCAGCGTCTACGACAGGGTGGGGACTGAAGCTTTCTTT. This chain links TRBV29-1 with TRBJ1-1, with TRBD1 identical over 7 bases. This CDR3 has 13 amino acids. With 6 bases clipped from V and 5 bases from J, the junction kept 9 bases outside the gene matches. In germline, CDR1 is SQVTM, CDR2 ANQGSEA.

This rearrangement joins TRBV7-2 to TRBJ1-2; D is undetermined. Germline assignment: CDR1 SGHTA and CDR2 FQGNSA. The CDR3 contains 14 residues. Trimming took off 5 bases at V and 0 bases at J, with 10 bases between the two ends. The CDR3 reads CASSPVEANYGYTF. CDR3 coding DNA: TGTGCCAGCAGCCCAGTAGAGGCTAACTATGGCTACACCTTC.

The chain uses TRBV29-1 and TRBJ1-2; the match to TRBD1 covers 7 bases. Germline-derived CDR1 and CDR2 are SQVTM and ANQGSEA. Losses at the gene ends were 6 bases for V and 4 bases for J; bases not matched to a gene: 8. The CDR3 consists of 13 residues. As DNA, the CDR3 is TGCAGCGTGAAGGGTACAGGGGCCTATGGCTACACCTTC. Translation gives CSVKGTGAYGYTF.

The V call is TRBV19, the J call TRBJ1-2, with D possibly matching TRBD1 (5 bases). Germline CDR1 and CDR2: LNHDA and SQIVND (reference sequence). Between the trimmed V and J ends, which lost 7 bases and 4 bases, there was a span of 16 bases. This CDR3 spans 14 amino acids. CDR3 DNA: TGTGCCAGTAATCCTTCGGGACGAGGCTATGGCTACACCTTC. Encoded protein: CASNPSGRGYGYTF.

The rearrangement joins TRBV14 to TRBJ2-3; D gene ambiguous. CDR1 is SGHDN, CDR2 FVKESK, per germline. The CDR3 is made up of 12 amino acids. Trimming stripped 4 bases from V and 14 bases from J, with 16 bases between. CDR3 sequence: CASSRPAGRPYF. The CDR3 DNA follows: TGTGCCAGCAGCCGCCCAGCCGGACGACCGTATTTT.

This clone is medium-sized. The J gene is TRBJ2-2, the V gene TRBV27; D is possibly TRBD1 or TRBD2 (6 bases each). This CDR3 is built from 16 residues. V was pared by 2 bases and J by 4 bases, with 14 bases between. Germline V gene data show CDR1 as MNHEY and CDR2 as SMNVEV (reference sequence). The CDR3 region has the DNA TGTGCCAGCAGTTTACTTGGGGGGCCATCCACCGGGGAGCTGTTTTTT. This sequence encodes CASSLLGGPSTGELFF.

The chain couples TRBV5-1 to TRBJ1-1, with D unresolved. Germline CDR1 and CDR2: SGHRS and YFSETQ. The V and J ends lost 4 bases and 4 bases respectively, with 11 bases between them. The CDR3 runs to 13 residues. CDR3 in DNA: TGCGCCAGCAGCACCCCGGAGGGCACTGAAGCTTTCTTT. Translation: CASSTPEGTEAFF.

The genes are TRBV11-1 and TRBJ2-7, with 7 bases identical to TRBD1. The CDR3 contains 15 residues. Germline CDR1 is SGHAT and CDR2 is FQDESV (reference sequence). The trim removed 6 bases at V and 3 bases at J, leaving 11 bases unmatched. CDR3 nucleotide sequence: TGTGCCAGCAGACCCGGGACAGAGAGGTTCTACGAGCAGTACTTC. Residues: CASRPGTERFYEQYF.

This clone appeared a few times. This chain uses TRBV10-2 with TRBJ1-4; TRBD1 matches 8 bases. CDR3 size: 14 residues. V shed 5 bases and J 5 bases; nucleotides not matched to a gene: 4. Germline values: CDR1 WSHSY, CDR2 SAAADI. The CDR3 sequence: CASSFGQGNEKLFF. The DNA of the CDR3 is TGCGCCAGCAGTTTTGGACAGGGAAATGAAAAACTGTTTTTT.

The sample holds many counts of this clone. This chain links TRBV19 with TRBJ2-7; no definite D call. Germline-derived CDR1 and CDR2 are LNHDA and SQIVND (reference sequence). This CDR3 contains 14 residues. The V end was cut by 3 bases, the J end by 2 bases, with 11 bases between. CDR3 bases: TGTGCCAGTAGTATCGCGGTCACACCCTACGAGCAGTACTTC. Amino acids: CASSIAVTPYEQYF.

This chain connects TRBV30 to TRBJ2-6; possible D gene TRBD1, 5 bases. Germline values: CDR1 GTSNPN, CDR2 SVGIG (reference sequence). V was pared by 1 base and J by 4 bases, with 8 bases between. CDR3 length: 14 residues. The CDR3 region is CAWSEGVGANVLTF. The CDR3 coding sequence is TGTGCCTGGAGTGAAGGGGTCGGGGCCAACGTCCTGACTTTC.

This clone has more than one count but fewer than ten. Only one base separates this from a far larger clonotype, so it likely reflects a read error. The DNA of the CDR3 is TGTGCCAGCAGCCACGGACAGGGGGCGGAAAACTATGGCTACACCTTC. This sequence encodes CASSHGQGAENYGYTF. This rearrangement joins TRBV2 to TRBJ1-2; the match to TRBD1 covers 11 bases. V lost 6 bases to trimming and J lost 2 bases; unmatched junction nucleotides: 8. The CDR3 has 16 amino acids. The germline gives CDR1 SNHLY, CDR2 FYNNEI.

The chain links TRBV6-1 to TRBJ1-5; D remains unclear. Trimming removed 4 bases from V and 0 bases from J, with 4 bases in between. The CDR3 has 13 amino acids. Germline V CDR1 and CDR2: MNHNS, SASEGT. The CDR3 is CASSATSNQPQHF. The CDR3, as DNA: TGTGCCAGCAGTGCCACTAGCAATCAGCCCCAGCATTTT.